The next 28 T cell receptor beta chains were all read from a single sample in a study of technical replicates of blood from four donors. Assay: immunoSEQ multiplex PCR; the TCRdb copy retains only in-frame clones and omits some. The sample lists about 75,000 clones, 92% occurring once. Sequencing used T cells isolated from PBMCs. All receptors derive from a human donor in good health.

The chain carries TRBV5-1 and TRBJ2-2, with 12 bases fitting TRBD2. Germline V CDR1 and CDR2: SGHRS, YFSETQ. The CDR3 runs 16 residues. Trimming took 5 bases from V and 5 from J; bases not matched to a gene: 7. The CDR3: CASRLGLAGLTGELFF. CDR3 DNA: TGCGCCAGCAGGCTAGGACTAGCGGGATTGACCGGGGAGCTGTTTTTT.

The J gene is TRBJ2-7, the V gene TRBV29-1, with 7 bases aligning to TRBD2. Germline V gives CDR1 SQVTM, CDR2 ANQGSEA. The V gene end was trimmed by 6 bases and the J gene end by 4 bases; junction bases not matched to a gene: 3. The CDR3 length is 11 residues. The CDR3 region has the DNA TGCAGCGTGACTAGCAGGTACGAGCAGTACTTC. Translation: CSVTSRYEQYF.

The gene calls are TRBV5-1 and TRBJ2-5; 11 nucleotides line up with TRBD2. Germline V gives CDR1 SGHRS, CDR2 YFSETQ. This CDR3 region has 16 residues. Losses at the gene ends were 0 bases for V and 4 bases for J; bases not matched to a gene: 5. The CDR3 spells CASSLDSGRASETQYF. The CDR3 DNA sequence: TGCGCCAGCAGCTTGGATAGCGGGAGGGCCTCAGAGACCCAGTACTTC.

The rearrangement links TRBV18 to TRBJ2-1; 8 nucleotides agree with TRBD1. The length of the CDR3 is 13 residues. Germline V gives CDR1 KGHSH, CDR2 LQKENI. V lost 4 bases, J lost 8 bases, and 4 bases stayed unmatched. Here the CDR3 reads CASSLETGDEQFF. CDR3 coding DNA: TGTGCCAGCTCACTAGAGACAGGGGATGAGCAGTTCTTC.

The chain carries TRBV28 and TRBJ2-7, with TRBD1 matching 7 bases. CDR3 length: 13 residues. The ends lost 6 bases at V and 10 bases at J; junction bases unmatched: 12. CDR1 and CDR2 (germline): MDHEN, SYDVKM. Here the CDR3 DNA reads TGTGCCAGCAGCCTCCAGGGGGTGTTCTCCCAGTACTTC. This encodes CASSLQGVFSQYF.

This clone was detected once. This rearrangement joins TRBV29-1 to TRBJ1-1; D unresolved. The germline CDR1 and CDR2 sequences are SQVTM and ANQGSEA. CDR3 length: 13 residues. V gave up 5 bases and J gave up 0 bases, with 10 bases separating them. CDR3 amino acids: CSVRETMNTEAFF. In nucleotides, the CDR3 is TGCAGCGTTCGAGAAACCATGAACACTGAAGCTTTCTTT.

The V gene is TRBV14, the J gene TRBJ2-7; a possible D gene is TRBD1 (6 bases). V lost 7 bases, J lost 12 bases, and 10 bases lay in between. This CDR3 spans 9 amino acids. Germline CDR1 reads SGHDN; CDR2 reads FVKESK. This CDR3 is CASTRGTYF. The DNA of the CDR3 is TGTGCCAGCACCAGGGGTACGTACTTC.

This chain links TRBV6-1 with TRBJ1-1; no clear D gene. This CDR3 has 15 residues. The germline gives CDR1 MNHNS, CDR2 SASEGT. The V and J ends lost 3 bases and 3 bases respectively, with 14 bases between them. CDR3 nucleotides: TGTGCCAGCAGTGATGTAAACTGGTCGGACACTGAAGCTTTCTTT. The encoded protein is CASSDVNWSDTEAFF.

CDR3 region: CASSWAGAENQPQHF. The CDR3 DNA is TGCGCCAGCAGCTGGGCAGGGGCAGAGAATCAGCCCCAGCATTTT. This chain links TRBV5-1 with TRBJ1-5, with D possibly being TRBD1 (6 bases). Trimming took off 3 bases at V and 4 bases at J, with 14 bases between the two ends. Germline V gene sequence: CDR1 SGHRS, CDR2 YFSETQ. The CDR3 contains 15 residues.

This chain uses TRBV2 with TRBJ2-1; D gene ambiguous. The germline V and J ends were trimmed by 5 bases and 5 bases, with 16 bases remaining between them. CDR1 is SNHLY and CDR2 is FYNNEI in the germline V gene. There are 15 residues in the CDR3. CDR3 sequence reads: CASSRTLVEDNEQFF. The CDR3 bases are TGTGCCAGCAGTAGAACGCTTGTAGAGGACAATGAGCAGTTCTTC. Combining the CDR3 with reference TRBV2 and TRBJ2-1 gives the whole variable domain EPEVTQTPSHQVTQMGQEVILRCVPISNHLYFYWYRQILGQKVEFLVSFYNNEISEKSEIFDDQFSVERPDGSNFTLKIRSTKLEDSAMYFCASSRTLVEDNEQFFGPGTRLTVL.

The chain combines TRBV5-1 with TRBJ2-1; D is unclear. CDR3 length: 14 residues. With 5 bases removed from V and 4 bases from J, the gap between germline ends came to 13 bases. From germline, CDR1 is SGHRS and CDR2 YFSETQ. CDR3: CASRPREKYNEQFF. The CDR3 DNA reads TGCGCCAGCAGACCCCGAGAAAAATACAATGAGCAGTTCTTC.

As for this clone: Other DNA sequences in the same sample also yield this CDR3. The rearrangement uses TRBV9 and TRBJ2-5; D ambiguous. The germline V and J ends were trimmed by 0 bases and 5 bases, with 8 bases remaining between them. Germline CDR1 SGDLS, CDR2 YYNGEE. The CDR3 is made up of 13 amino acids. The CDR3 protein is CASSVAGRETQYF. As DNA, the CDR3 is TGTGCCAGCAGCGTAGCGGGTAGGGAGACCCAGTACTTC. Filled out from reference TRBV9 and TRBJ2-5, the complete variable domain reads DSGVTQTPKHLITATGQRVTLRCSPRSGDLSVYWYQQSLDQGLQFLIQYYNGEERAKGNILERFSAQQFPDLHSELNLSSLELGDSALYFCASSVAGRETQYFGPGTRLLVL.

V and J are TRBV11-1 and TRBJ2-1; 11 nucleotides line up with TRBD2. Trimming removed 6 bases from V and 4 bases from J; junction bases left unmatched: 5. The germline V gene encodes CDR1 SGHAT and CDR2 FQDESV (reference sequence). The CDR3 is 15 amino acids. In DNA, the CDR3 is TGTGCCAGCAGTCCGGGACTAGCGGTGTACAATGAGCAGTTCTTC. As protein: CASSPGLAVYNEQFF.

V gene TRBV5-4 combines with J gene TRBJ2-7, with D perhaps TRBD2 (6 bases). Trimming pared 3 bases from V and 2 bases from J, leaving 6 bases between. The germline V gene encodes CDR1 SGHNT and CDR2 YYREEE (reference sequence). The CDR3 loop spans 12 amino acids. In DNA form, the CDR3 reads TGTGCCAGCAGCTCTAGCGCCTACGAGCAGTACTTC. This encodes CASSSSAYEQYF.

The V and J genes are TRBV7-2 and TRBJ1-5, with 7 bases aligning to TRBD1. V was pared by 3 bases and J by 0 bases, with 2 bases of the junction left unmatched. The CDR3 length is 15 residues. Germline V lookup: CDR1 SGHTA, CDR2 FQGNSA. The CDR3: CASSFRQGSNQPQHF. The CDR3 bases are TGTGCCAGCAGCTTCCGACAGGGTAGCAATCAGCCCCAGCATTTT.

This rearrangement joins TRBV19 to TRBJ2-7; 7 positions agree with TRBD1. CDR3 length equals 15 residues. The V gene's germline CDR1 is LNHDA and CDR2 SQIVND (reference sequence). V lost 3 bases, J lost 1 base, and 6 bases stayed unmatched. CDR3 coding DNA: TGTGCCAGTAGTATGATTGGGACAGCTTCCTACGAGCAGTACTTC. This sequence encodes CASSMIGTASYEQYF. Full variable domain (rest looked up from reference TRBV19 and TRBJ2-7): DGGITQSPKYLFRKEGQNVTLSCEQNLNHDAMYWYRQDPGQGLRLIYYSQIVNDFQKGDIAEGYSVSREKKESFPLTVTSAQKNPTAFYLCASSMIGTASYEQYFGPGTRLTVT.

V usage is TRBV7-6 and J usage is TRBJ1-4; 7 bases match TRBD1. The CDR3 has 17 residues. CDR1 is SGHVS, CDR2 FNYEAQ, per germline. The V segment lost 5 bases and the J segment 7 bases; nucleotides outside the gene matches: 16. CDR3 sequence (DNA): TGTGCCAGCAGCCAACAATCAAAGACAGGGAGAAGTGAAAAACTGTTTTTT. It translates to CASSQQSKTGRSEKLFF.

The chain carries TRBV5-1 and TRBJ2-1; 8 nucleotides align to TRBD2. The germline CDR1 and CDR2 sequences are SGHRS and YFSETQ. This CDR3 spans 16 amino acids. Trimming removed 0 bases from V and 1 base from J; junction bases left unmatched: 3. CDR3 DNA sequence: TGCGCCAGCAGCTTGGAAAGCGGGAGATCCTACAATGAGCAGTTCTTC. Protein product: CASSLESGRSYNEQFF.

The chain's CDR3 is CASSQGRQAGELFF. DNA of the CDR3: TGTGCCAGCAGCCAAGGTCGGCAGGCCGGGGAGCTGTTTTTT. V usage is TRBV4-2 and J usage is TRBJ2-2; D is undetermined. Germline lookup yields CDR1 LGHNA and CDR2 YNFKEQ. The CDR3 consists of 14 residues. The V end lost 1 base, the J end lost 6 bases, and 9 bases lay between the germline ends.

The chain links TRBV4-2 to TRBJ2-1, with a tentative D call TRBD1 (5 bases). Trimming left V 1 base short and J 8 bases short, with 9 bases between. CDR1 is LGHNA and CDR2 is YNFKEQ in the germline V gene. This CDR3 contains 13 residues. CDR3 coding DNA: TGTGCCAGCAGCCAAGGACAGCGAGATGAGCAGTTCTTC. It is translated as CASSQGQRDEQFF.

The chain carries TRBV2 and TRBJ2-5; the D gene is possibly TRBD1 (6 bases). V was cut by 5 bases and J by 0 bases, with 19 bases left in between. Per the germline V gene, CDR1 is SNHLY and CDR2 is FYNNEI. The CDR3 contains 17 residues. The CDR3 coding sequence is TGTGCCAGCAGTCGGCCAGATGGGACACCGTACCAAGAGACCCAGTACTTC. It translates to CASSRPDGTPYQETQYF.

This chain joins TRBV5-5 and TRBJ2-3; D may be TRBD2 (5 bases). Germline V gene data show CDR1 as SGHKS and CDR2 as YYEKEE (reference sequence). CDR3 length: 12 amino acids. V was trimmed by 4 bases and J by 8 bases, leaving 11 bases between them. CDR3 sequence reads: CASSGGLSTQYF. CDR3 DNA sequence: TGTGCCAGCAGCGGAGGCCTCTCTACGCAGTATTTT.

This chain connects TRBV5-8 to TRBJ2-3; 10 nucleotides line up with TRBD2. Germline CDR1 and CDR2: SGHTS and YDEGEE. V dropped 6 bases and J dropped 4; count of bases not matched to a gene: 5. The CDR3 is made up of 14 amino acids. The CDR3 loop reads CASTPSGRPDTQYF. CDR3 DNA sequence: TGTGCCAGCACCCCTAGCGGGAGACCAGATACGCAGTATTTT.

The chain links TRBV5-1 to TRBJ2-3; 7 positions match TRBD1. The germline V gene encodes CDR1 SGHRS and CDR2 YFSETQ. J was trimmed by 5 bases and V by 0 bases; bases with no gene match: 9. The CDR3 spans 16 residues. The CDR3 coding sequence is TGCGCCAGCAGCTTGGAAGGGGGCGGTCAGGGAGATACGCAGTATTTT. Its translation: CASSLEGGGQGDTQYF.

The V and J genes are TRBV11-2 and TRBJ2-7; D may be TRBD1 (5 bases). Trimming took 3 bases from V and 2 from J, leaving 14 bases between them. From germline, CDR1 is SGHAT and CDR2 FQNNGV. The CDR3 sequence is 15 residues long. DNA for the CDR3: TGTGCCAGCAGCTTTCGACAGACCGGAACCTACGAGCAGTACTTC. This sequence encodes CASSFRQTGTYEQYF. Drawing the rest from reference TRBV11-2 and TRBJ2-7, the complete variable domain is EAGVAQSPRYKIIEKRQSVAFWCNPISGHATLYWYQQILGQGPKLLIQFQNNGVVDDSQLPKDRFSAERLKGVDSTLKIQPAKLEDSAVYLCASSFRQTGTYEQYFGPGTRLTVT.

This clone was detected only a few times. The J gene is TRBJ2-1, the V gene TRBV28; no clear D. CDR1 is MDHEN and CDR2 is SYDVKM in the germline V gene. V lost 7 bases and J 3 bases, leaving 13 bases between the germline ends. The CDR3 is 14 amino acids. The CDR3 is CASISLEGYNEQFF. CDR3 in DNA: TGTGCCAGCATTTCCCTAGAAGGCTACAATGAGCAGTTCTTC.

V gene TRBV6-5 combines with J gene TRBJ1-1, with D possibly being TRBD1 (5 bases). V shed 0 bases and J shed 1 base, with 6 bases lying between them. The CDR3 contains 14 residues. Germline V CDR1 and CDR2: MNHEY, SVGAGI. CDR3 bases: TGTGCCAGCAGTTACTCCCAGGGGAACACTGAAGCTTTCTTT. Translation gives CASSYSQGNTEAFF.

This clone was found a few times. The chain combines TRBV18 with TRBJ1-4; D not certain. V was clipped by 2 bases and J by 0 bases, with 10 bases between them. The germline gives CDR1 KGHSH, CDR2 LQKENI. The CDR3 consists of 16 residues. CDR3 residues: CASSPYGVATNEKLFF. The CDR3 DNA reads as TGTGCCAGCTCACCATACGGGGTTGCAACTAATGAAAAACTGTTTTTT.